A single sample is the source of the 16 T cell receptor beta chains below, sequenced in a study of blood T cell repertoires in COVID-19. Sequencing was performed with immunoSEQ multiplex PCR; in TCRdb, only in-frame clones are kept and a portion is missing. This table has fewer than 250,000 clones, roughly nine tenths appearing once. The sample comprised PBMCs or T cells enriched from blood (not recorded which). The receptors here all came from a woman under 30 who had recovered from COVID-19.

This clone appeared once. Other DNA sequences from this sample encode an identical CDR3 as well. The chain couples TRBV28 to TRBJ1-2; no clear D gene. The CDR3 spans 11 residues. The germline V gene has CDR1 MDHEN and CDR2 SYDVKM. The V end was cut by 6 bases, the J end by 4 bases, with 6 bases between. The CDR3 loop is CASSVSYGYTF. CDR3 sequence (DNA): TGTGCCAGCAGCGTCTCCTATGGCTACACCTTC.

The chain couples TRBV3-1 (or the pseudogene TRBV3-2) to TRBJ1-1, with unresolved D. Germline V gene lookup returns CDR1 LGHDT and CDR2 YNNKEL (reference sequence). The CDR3 covers 14 residues. Trimming pared 0 bases from V and 6 bases from J, leaving 11 bases between. The CDR3 protein is CASSQEPEFPEAFF. In DNA, the CDR3 is TGTGCCAGCAGCCAAGAACCCGAGTTCCCTGAAGCTTTCTTT.

The chain has TRBV5-6 and TRBJ2-7; the match to TRBD1 covers 8 bases. The CDR3 covers 14 residues. Germline lookup yields CDR1 SGHDT and CDR2 YYEEEE. V lost 3 bases and J lost 5; bases outside the gene matches: 7. Here the CDR3 DNA reads TGTGCCAGCAGCTGGACAGGGAATACCCACGAGCAGTACTTC. It yields the protein CASSWTGNTHEQYF.

This chain joins TRBV29-1 and TRBJ1-5; 8 bases are shared with TRBD1. There are 14 residues in the CDR3. Looked up from germline, CDR1 is SQVTM and CDR2 is ANQGSEA. V was pared by 1 base and J by 6 bases, with 5 bases of the junction left unmatched. The CDR3 nucleotides read TGCAGCGTTGAAGGACAGGGGCCCGGTCAGCCCCAGCATTTT. Translated: CSVEGQGPGQPQHF.

This clone has only one observation. The chain combines TRBV19 with TRBJ1-5, with 10 bases lining up with TRBD1. Trimming took 3 bases from V and 4 from J; bases not matched to a gene: 3. There are 15 residues in the CDR3. The germline gives CDR1 LNHDA, CDR2 SQIVND (reference sequence). CDR3 in DNA: TGTGCCAGTAGTATGGGACAGGGGTTTAATCAGCCCCAGCATTTT. This encodes CASSMGQGFNQPQHF.

The genes are TRBV12-5 and TRBJ2-7, with 8 bases matching TRBD1. Germline-derived CDR1 and CDR2 are LGHNT and FRNRAP. The V gene end was trimmed by 6 bases and the J gene end by 8 bases; junction bases not matched to a gene: 3. The CDR3 totals 11 residues. CDR3 nucleotide sequence: TGTGCTAGTGGGGGGACAGGCCAGCAGTACTTC. As protein: CASGGTGQQYF.

The chain employs TRBV2 and TRBJ2-1; D call uncertain. CDR1 is SNHLY, CDR2 FYNNEI, per germline. The CDR3 covers 12 residues. The V gene lost 8 bases and the J gene lost 6 bases, with 11 bases spanning the gap. CDR3 nucleotides: TGTGCCAGCTGTCTAGTGGGCAATGAGCAGTTCTTC. This gives the protein CASCLVGNEQFF.

The chain has TRBV5-4 and TRBJ2-7; a possible D gene is TRBD1 (6 bases). The V end lost 0 bases, the J end lost 11 bases, and 21 bases lay between the germline ends. This CDR3 is 15 amino acids long. Germline lookup yields CDR1 SGHNT and CDR2 YYREEE (reference sequence). The DNA of the CDR3 is TGTGCCAGCAGCTTGGTCGCTGGGGGCGTTCCTAAGGAGTACTTC. Amino acids: CASSLVAGGVPKEYF.

The chain joins TRBV5-5 to TRBJ2-2, with D tentatively TRBD2 (6 bases). Germline CDR1 reads SGHKS; CDR2 reads YYEKEE (reference sequence). V lost 0 bases and J lost 0, with 6 bases in between. The CDR3 loop spans 15 amino acids. The CDR3 DNA reads as TGTGCCAGCAGCTTGGGCGGGACGAACACCGGGGAGCTGTTTTTT. Encoded protein: CASSLGGTNTGELFF.

The CDR3 nucleotides read TGTGCCACCAGTGTGAGCAGAGCAGGGGTCACAGATACGCAGTATTTT. The encoded protein is CATSVSRAGVTDTQYF. The chain couples TRBV24-1 to TRBJ2-3; a possible D gene is TRBD1 (6 bases). The CDR3 spans 16 residues. Germline V lookup: CDR1 KGHDR, CDR2 SFDVKD. Trimming stripped 5 bases from V and 2 bases from J, with 16 bases between.

The chain uses TRBV28 and TRBJ2-7; 11 bases agree with TRBD1. The CDR3 totals 15 residues. The germline CDR1 and CDR2 sequences are MDHEN and SYDVKM. Trimming at V came to 6 bases and at J to 2 bases, leaving 6 bases not matched to a gene. The CDR3, as DNA: TGTGCCAGCAGGTTAGCGGGACAGGGGGCCTACGAGCAGTACTTC. This translates into CASRLAGQGAYEQYF. Variable domain in full (rest from reference TRBV28 and TRBJ2-7): DVKVTQSSRYLVKRTGEKVFLECVQDMDHENMFWYRQDPGLGLRLIYFSYDVKMKEKGDIPEGYSVSREKKERFSLILESASTNQTSMYLCASRLAGQGAYEQYFGPGTRLTVT.

Of note for this clone: Different DNA sequences within this sample yield the same CDR3. The chain combines TRBV6-1 with TRBJ1-3; D gene uncertain. Per germline, CDR1 MNHNS and CDR2 SASEGT. The V end lost 1 base, the J end lost 0 bases, and 7 bases lay between the germline ends. This CDR3 contains 15 residues. CDR3 amino acids: CASSEEPSSGNTIYF. In DNA form, the CDR3 reads TGTGCCAGCAGTGAAGAGCCAAGCTCTGGAAACACCATATATTTT.

V and J are TRBV28 and TRBJ1-2; 8 nucleotides align to TRBD1. This CDR3 comprises 14 residues. Germline values: CDR1 MDHEN, CDR2 SYDVKM. J lost 8 bases, V lost 5 bases, and 10 bases had no gene match. The CDR3, as DNA: TGTGCCAGCAGTGTAGGACAGGGATTTTCAGGCTACACCTTC. This gives the protein CASSVGQGFSGYTF.

The chain recombines TRBV12-5 with TRBJ2-1; unclear D gene. The CDR3 loop spans 13 amino acids. Germline V CDR1 and CDR2: LGHNT, FRNRAP. Trimming left V 6 bases short and J 0 bases short, with 6 bases between. The CDR3 loop is CASGASSYNEQFF. CDR3 in DNA: TGTGCTAGTGGCGCCAGCTCCTACAATGAGCAGTTCTTC.

As DNA, the CDR3 is TGTGCCAGCTCCCCGGGACAGGGTATGTACGAGCAGTACTTC. Amino acids: CASSPGQGMYEQYF. This chain uses TRBV18 with TRBJ2-7, with 9 bases identical to TRBD1. The CDR3 spans 14 residues. The V gene's germline CDR1 is KGHSH and CDR2 LQKENI. Trimming at V came to 6 bases and at J to 4 bases, leaving 7 bases not matched to a gene.

The V gene is TRBV28, the J gene TRBJ2-1; 8 positions agree with TRBD2. This CDR3 has 16 amino acids. CDR1 is MDHEN and CDR2 is SYDVKM in the germline V gene. V lost 5 bases, J lost 3 bases, and 9 bases stayed unmatched. In nucleotides, the CDR3 is TGTGCCAGCAGTCTGAGAGCGGGGGCTAACTACAATGAGCAGTTCTTC. This encodes CASSLRAGANYNEQFF.